One sample yielded the 20 T cell receptor beta chains listed below, sequenced in a study of blood T cell repertoires in COVID-19. TCRdb keeps only in-frame clones here, not all; method: immunoSEQ multiplex PCR. Here the sample spans under 400,000 clones, 75% to 90% being singletons. The material sequenced was peripheral blood. These receptors were obtained from a woman in her 30s with COVID-19, enrolled during active disease.

The rearrangement links TRBV7-2 to TRBJ1-5, with D possibly matching TRBD1 (5 bases). The CDR3 has 15 amino acids. The germline V gene encodes CDR1 SGHTA and CDR2 FQGNSA. The V and J ends lost 1 base and 7 bases respectively, with 14 bases between them. CDR3 sequence: CASSLEEGWRQPQHF. In DNA form, the CDR3 reads TGTGCCAGCAGCTTAGAGGAGGGGTGGAGGCAGCCCCAGCATTTT. The whole variable domain, remainder taken from reference TRBV7-2 and TRBJ1-5, is GAGVSQSPSNKVTEKGKDVELRCDPISGHTALYWYRQSLGQGLEFLIYFQGNSAPDKSGLPSDRFSAERTGGSVSTLTIQRTQQEDSAVYLCASSLEEGWRQPQHFGDGTRLSIL.

This chain uses TRBV6-1 with TRBJ2-1; D ambiguous. This CDR3 has 14 amino acids. The V gene's germline CDR1 is MNHNS and CDR2 SASEGT. V was trimmed by 0 bases and J by 3 bases, leaving 6 bases between them. CDR3: CASSEARSYNEQFF. The CDR3 coding sequence is TGTGCCAGCAGTGAAGCGCGGAGCTACAATGAGCAGTTCTTC.

This rearrangement joins TRBV27 to TRBJ1-2, with 11 bases that match TRBD1. V trimming: 0 bases; J trimming: 4 bases; junction bases outside the gene matches: 10. Germline CDR1 MNHEY, CDR2 SMNVEV (reference sequence). The CDR3 has 18 amino acids. The CDR3 nucleotides are TGTGCCAGCAGTTTATCCCCGGACAGGGGGCGAGATAGCTATGGCTACACCTTC. This gives the protein CASSLSPDRGRDSYGYTF.

The gene calls are TRBV3-1 (or the pseudogene TRBV3-2) and TRBJ1-2, with 7 bases lining up with TRBD1. The germline V gene has CDR1 LGHDT and CDR2 YNNKEL (reference sequence). This CDR3 is 13 amino acids long. The J segment lost 6 bases and the V segment lost 5 bases, leaving 6 bases of the junction unmatched. The CDR3 loop reads CASSETGPHGYTF. The CDR3 nucleotides are TGTGCCAGCAGCGAGACAGGGCCCCATGGCTACACCTTC.

The chain joins TRBV7-9 to TRBJ2-1; no clear D. Trimming took 6 bases from V and 10 from J, leaving 10 bases between them. The CDR3 is 11 residues long. Germline V gene data show CDR1 as SEHNR and CDR2 as FQNEAQ (reference sequence). CDR3 amino acids: CASSRPEEQFF. As DNA, the CDR3 is TGTGCCAGCAGTCGACCGGAGGAGCAGTTCTTC.

This chain joins TRBV5-8 and TRBJ2-3; TRBD2 agrees at 14 bases. CDR1 is SGHTS, CDR2 YDEGEE, per germline. CDR3 length: 17 residues. The V gene end was trimmed by 0 bases and the J gene end by 3 bases; junction bases not matched to a gene: 3. The CDR3 DNA reads as TGTGCCAGCAGCTTGGCCGGGACTAGCGGGAGTACAGATACGCAGTATTTT. Translation gives CASSLAGTSGSTDTQYF.

This clone was recorded only once. The chain couples TRBV7-6 to TRBJ2-1; 10 positions agree with TRBD2. V was pared by 1 base and J by 10 bases, with 10 bases of the junction left unmatched. There are 16 residues in the CDR3. The germline CDR1 and CDR2 sequences are SGHVS and FNYEAQ. CDR3 sequence reads: CASSLDGLAGVREQFF. In DNA form, the CDR3 reads TGTGCCAGCAGCTTAGACGGGCTAGCGGGAGTACGGGAGCAGTTCTTC.

The chain couples TRBV2 to TRBJ2-2; the D gene is possibly TRBD2 (5 bases). V lost 4 bases and J 7 bases, leaving 10 bases between the germline ends. The CDR3 is made up of 13 amino acids. Germline lookup yields CDR1 SNHLY and CDR2 FYNNEI. The DNA of the CDR3 is TGTGCCAGCAGTGCCGTGGAGGTCGGGGAGCTGTTTTTT. It is translated as CASSAVEVGELFF.

The chain recombines TRBV11-2 with TRBJ1-2; 8 nucleotides match TRBD1. Germline V gene lookup returns CDR1 SGHAT and CDR2 FQNNGV. Trimming at V came to 3 bases and at J to 4 bases, leaving 1 base not matched to a gene. CDR3 length: 13 amino acids. For the CDR3, the DNA is TGTGCCAGCAGCTTGACAGGGGCCTATGGCTACACCTTC. Translated, it gives CASSLTGAYGYTF.

The genes are TRBV19 and TRBJ2-7; 10 bases map to TRBD2. CDR1 and CDR2 from the germline V gene are LNHDA and SQIVND (reference sequence). V was pared by 7 bases and J by 10 bases, with 7 bases of the junction left unmatched. The CDR3 consists of 12 residues. CDR3 protein: CASNSLAGEQYF. CDR3 DNA sequence: TGTGCCAGTAATTCTCTAGCGGGAGAACAGTACTTC.

As for this clone: The same CDR3 arises from other DNA sequences in this sample as well. This sequence joins TRBV27 and TRBJ2-7, with TRBD1 matching 9 bases. Trimming at V came to 9 bases and at J to 2 bases, leaving 5 bases not matched to a gene. From germline, CDR1 is MNHEY and CDR2 SMNVEV (reference sequence). The CDR3 length is 13 residues. In DNA form, the CDR3 reads TGTGCCAGTTCTCGGGACAGGGCCTACGAGCAGTACTTC. It yields the protein CASSRDRAYEQYF.

V usage is TRBV5-1 and J usage is TRBJ2-2, with TRBD2 matching over 7 bases. Looked up from germline, CDR1 is SGHRS and CDR2 is YFSETQ. With V trimmed by 7 bases and J by 1 base, 4 bases remained unmatched. The CDR3 is 14 amino acids. CDR3 DNA: TGCGCCAGCGGAGCGGGACTGAACACCGGGGAGCTGTTTTTT. Translation gives CASGAGLNTGELFF.

The rearrangement joins TRBV27 to TRBJ2-5; 8 nucleotides agree with TRBD1. The germline gives CDR1 MNHEY, CDR2 SMNVEV (reference sequence). The ends lost 3 bases at V and 5 bases at J; junction bases unmatched: 5. CDR3 length: 14 residues. The CDR3 nucleotides read TGTGCCAGCAGTTTCCAGGGGGCGATGGAGACCCAGTACTTC. Amino acid sequence: CASSFQGAMETQYF.

The V call is TRBV27, the J call TRBJ2-2; a weak D match, TRBD1 (6 bases). The CDR3 covers 16 residues. V was clipped by 0 bases and J by 4 bases, with 12 bases between them. Looked up from germline, CDR1 is MNHEY and CDR2 is SMNVEV (reference sequence). The DNA of the CDR3 is TGTGCCAGCAGTTTATCGACAGGCACGGGCACCGGGGAGCTGTTTTTT. Its translation is CASSLSTGTGTGELFF.

The rearrangement joins TRBV27 to TRBJ1-4; 8 nucleotides line up with TRBD1. Germline CDR1 MNHEY, CDR2 SMNVEV (reference sequence). The CDR3 runs to 16 residues. With 7 bases clipped from V and 5 bases from J, the junction kept 12 bases outside the gene matches. The CDR3 sequence: CASKPARDRPNEKLFF. CDR3 bases: TGTGCCAGCAAACCCGCCCGGGACAGGCCAAATGAAAAACTGTTTTTT.

J is TRBJ2-3 and V is TRBV18; D is uncertain. Germline V gene lookup returns CDR1 KGHSH and CDR2 LQKENI. V gave up 5 bases and J gave up 1 base, with 7 bases separating them. CDR3 length equals 13 residues. CDR3: CASSTPGTDTQYF. The CDR3 DNA is TGTGCCAGCTCAACCCCGGGCACAGATACGCAGTATTTT.

This clone appeared a few times. The rearrangement links TRBV2 to TRBJ2-5, with a tentative D call TRBD1 (6 bases). CDR3 length: 15 amino acids. V shed 5 bases and J shed 1 base, with 14 bases lying between them. Germline V CDR1 and CDR2: SNHLY, FYNNEI. The CDR3 loop reads CASSRDTLSQETQYF. CDR3 nucleotide sequence: TGTGCCAGCAGTCGGGACACCCTTTCCCAAGAGACCCAGTACTTC.

The chain combines TRBV5-1 with TRBJ2-1; D possibly corresponds to TRBD2 (6 bases). CDR3 size: 15 residues. Germline loops: CDR1 SGHRS, CDR2 YFSETQ. V was pared by 4 bases and J by 5 bases, with 16 bases between. CDR3 coding DNA: TGCGCCAGCAGCATTGGTACTAGCAGTCACAATGAGCAGTTCTTC. It specifies CASSIGTSSHNEQFF.

In this sample, this clone turned up once. The chain combines TRBV19 with TRBJ2-5, with 10 bases that match TRBD2. The germline gives CDR1 LNHDA, CDR2 SQIVND (reference sequence). The CDR3 is 16 residues long. Germline trimming cut 6 bases from V and 0 bases from J; bases unmatched to any gene: 7. The CDR3, as DNA: TGTGCCAGTAGGCCGAGCGGGAGGGATTACCAAGAGACCCAGTACTTC. This encodes CASRPSGRDYQETQYF.

V is TRBV10-1 and J is TRBJ2-3; maybe TRBD2 (5 bases). The V gene lost 3 bases and the J gene lost 4 bases, with 17 bases spanning the gap. CDR3 length: 16 amino acids. Germline CDR1 is WNHNN and CDR2 is SYGVQD (reference sequence). The CDR3 DNA reads as TGCGCCAGCAGTGATTGGAGCGAGGGTTTTGCAGATACGCAGTATTTT. It encodes CASSDWSEGFADTQYF.